The rows below give T cell receptor beta chains drawn from one sample of a study of CD8 T cells in ankylosing spondylitis. TCRdb re-derived calls from the 5' RACE reads in MiXCR, one entry per CDR3 protein. In the table there are 250,000 to 350,000 distinct CDR3 sequences, roughly 20% of which are singletons. The sequencing input was blood, either unsorted or a sorted T cell fraction (not recorded which). All receptors derive from a male donor with ankylosing spondylitis or in good health (not recorded which). Each CDR3 is given with its conserved first and last residue. The order of the fields is J gene, D gene, clone size, V gene, CDR3 DNA, CDR3 protein. A D gene is named only where the DNA matches it firmly. Clone size is stated in some rows and not others, as once, few, many or a class when expanded.

TRBJ2-5,.,many,TRBV4-2,TGTGCCAGCAGCCAAGCCCAGGGAACGGAGACCCAGTACTTC,CASSQAQGTETQYF
TRBJ1-5,TRBD1,.,TRBV28,TGTGCCACCCATTTCTACAGGGGGAGCAATCAGCCCCAGCATTTT,CATHFYRGSNQPQHF
TRBJ2-3,.,few,TRBV7-9,TGTGCCAGCAGCCAAGGAATTAGGTCCGATACGCAGTATTTT,CASSQGIRSDTQYF
TRBJ2-3,TRBD2,.,TRBV20-1,TGCAGTGCTCTGACTAGCGGAACAGATACGCAGTATTTT,CSALTSGTDTQYF
TRBJ2-1,.,.,TRBV20-1,TGCAGTGCTAGGGGGTCCCCTCCCTACAATGAGCAGTTCTTC,CSARGSPPYNEQFF
TRBJ2-2,.,.,TRBV2,TGTGCCAGCAGCTGGGACGGAACGAACACCGGGGAGCTGTTTTTT,CASSWDGTNTGELFF
TRBJ1-1,TRBD1,.,TRBV6-5,TGTGCCAGCAGTTCTGGACAGGGGTCCCTGTTAGGCACTGAAGCTTTCTTT,CASSSGQGSLLGTEAFF
TRBJ2-1,.,.,TRBV11-2,TGTGCCAGCAGCCGCCTAGAGCGGCCGAGCTCCTACAATGAGCAGTTCTTC,CASSRLERPSSYNEQFF
TRBJ1-5,TRBD1,.,TRBV30,TGTGCCTGGAGTCCGGGACAGGCTTACAATCAGCCCCAGCATTTT,CAWSPGQAYNQPQHF
TRBJ2-1,.,.,TRBV5-1,TGCGCCAGCCTCCCAGGACCGACATCCTACAATGAGCAGTTCTTC,CASLPGPTSYNEQFF
TRBJ2-3,TRBD2,.,TRBV12-3/TRBV12-4,TGTGCCAGCAGTTTAGGACTAGCGGCATCAGATACGCAGTATTTT,CASSLGLAASDTQYF
TRBJ2-1,TRBD2,once,TRBV15,TGTGCCATCAGCAGGCAGGGTACTAGCGGGAGCAATGAGCAGTTCTTC,CAISRQGTSGSNEQFF
TRBJ2-3,.,.,TRBV6-1,TGTGCCAGCAGGAAGGGGACGCTGAGCACAGATACGCAGTATTTT,CASRKGTLSTDTQYF
TRBJ1-3,TRBD1,.,TRBV6-1,TGTGCCAGCAGTGAGTCAGGGGGCGCGGGAAACACCATATATTTT,CASSESGGAGNTIYF
TRBJ2-2,.,.,TRBV5-1,TGCGCCAGCAGCTTGGCTTCGGTTTCCGCGAACACCGGGGAGCTGTTTTTT,CASSLASVSANTGELFF
TRBJ2-1,TRBD2,.,TRBV18,TGTGCCAGCTCACGTAAAGGGACTAGCGGGAGTTATGAGCAGTTCTTC,CASSRKGTSGSYEQFF
TRBJ2-3,TRBD2,few,TRBV24-1,TGTGCCACCGGAGGTACCGGACTAGCGGGCACAGATACGCAGTATTTT,CATGGTGLAGTDTQYF
TRBJ1-2,.,few,TRBV20-1,TGCAGTGCCTCCAGAATAGGGGAATATGGCTACACCTTC,CSASRIGEYGYTF
TRBJ1-4,.,many,TRBV29-1,TGCAGCGTTGAATCGGGGGATGCTAATGAAAAACTGTTTTTT,CSVESGDANEKLFF
TRBJ1-5,.,few,TRBV6-1,TGTGCCAGCAGTGAAAGCGTAGGTACCAATCAGCCCCAGCATTTT,CASSESVGTNQPQHF
TRBJ2-1,.,few,TRBV5-1,TGCGCCAGCAGAGACGGACAGAGCTCCTACAATGAGCAGTTCTTC,CASRDGQSSYNEQFF
TRBJ2-6,.,many,TRBV12-3/TRBV12-4,TGTGCCAGCAGTTTACCCACGAGCGGGGCCAACGTCCTGACTTTC,CASSLPTSGANVLTF
TRBJ2-1,TRBD2,few,TRBV9,TGTGCCAGCAGCGCGGGGACTAGCGGGACTTACAATGAGCAGTTCTTC,CASSAGTSGTYNEQFF
TRBJ1-3,.,many,TRBV9,TGTGCCAGCAGCCCGGGGAATCTTGGAAACACCATATATTTT,CASSPGNLGNTIYF
TRBJ2-1,.,few,TRBV5-1,TGCGCCAGCAGCTTGGCCGCAGGGGGACTCTACAATGAGCAGTTCTTC,CASSLAAGGLYNEQFF
TRBJ2-3,.,few,TRBV5-1,TGCGCCAGCAGCGGCGGGACTAGCACAGATACGCAGTATTTT,CASSGGTSTDTQYF
TRBJ1-1,.,.,TRBV9,TGTGCCAGCAGTCGAGGGCAGACCCCGAACACTGAAGCTTTCTTT,CASSRGQTPNTEAFF
TRBJ2-2,.,few,TRBV27,TGTGCCAGCAGTCAACTGCCCCTTACCGGGGAGCTGTTTTTT,CASSQLPLTGELFF
TRBJ2-1,.,few,TRBV29-1,TGCAGCGTTGTGGGGCCGGCGGGGCTTTACAATGAGCAGTTCTTC,CSVVGPAGLYNEQFF
TRBJ1-3,TRBD1,.,TRBV20-1,TGCAGTGCTAGCGGGACAGCTGGAAACACCATATATTTT,CSASGTAGNTIYF
TRBJ2-2,.,few,TRBV6-5,TGTGCCAGCAAACACACCGGGGAGCTGTTTTTT,CASKHTGELFF